This TCR beta chain comes out of a study of blood T cells in healthy people across ages. On the study more broadly: About one barcoded beta molecule was captured per two T cells (by template switching).

Then a second PCR, running about 6 to 12 cycles, was carried out with a sample-barcoded 5' primer and a J-beta primer mix. The template-switch adaptor was a 5' adaptor with 12 random nucleotides. It tagged each cDNA molecule. TCRdb recomputed calls from the 5' RACE reads with MiXCR, one row per CDR3 protein. The sample lists some 1.8 million distinct CDR3 sequences, 39% seen once, with more than 20% in the top ten. The CDR3 consists of 16 residues. Germline V gives CDR1 DFQATT, CDR2 SNEGSKA (reference sequence). The J segment lost 1 base and the V segment lost 5 bases, leaving 12 bases of the junction unmatched. In this sample, this clonotype turned up a few times. There were healthy Caucasian individuals from Russia, aged about 6 to 90, serving as donors.

This receptor was identified in a human donor in good health. The sequenced material came from blood. This chain joins TRBV20-1 and TRBJ2-3; TRBD2 matches at 7 bases. CDR3 protein: CSAPSASGRGTDTQYF. The CDR3 nucleotides are TGCAGTGCTCCCTCCGCTAGCGGACGCGGCACAGATACGCAGTATTTT.